This T cell receptor beta chain came from a study of PD-1 blockade in classical Hodgkin lymphoma. Data came from immunoSEQ multiplex PCR; TCRdb stores just in-frame clones and leaves some out. The data contain roughly 4,000 clones, roughly 86% of them singletons. On this clone itself: Its matching antigen is unknown.

Brentuximab vedotin exposure varied among the patients, all of whom had relapsed after autologous stem cell transplantation. By magnetic negative selection, CD4+ T cells were purified from thawed PBMCs. The study's findings and limits: Baseline diversity resembling that of newly diagnosed patients was seen in complete responders.

The CDR3 loop spans 16 amino acids. Trimming removed 6 bases from V and 0 bases from J, with 16 bases in between. Germline-derived CDR1 and CDR2 are SGHDT and YYEEEE. This clonotype originated in a human donor with classical Hodgkin lymphoma. The chain is built from TRBV5-6 and TRBJ1-3; maybe TRBD1 (5 bases). The specimen was CD4+ T cells from blood, collected at baseline. CDR3 region: CASTDHGGGSGNTIYF. CDR3 nucleotides: TGTGCCAGCACCGATCATGGGGGGGGCTCTGGAAACACCATATATTTT.